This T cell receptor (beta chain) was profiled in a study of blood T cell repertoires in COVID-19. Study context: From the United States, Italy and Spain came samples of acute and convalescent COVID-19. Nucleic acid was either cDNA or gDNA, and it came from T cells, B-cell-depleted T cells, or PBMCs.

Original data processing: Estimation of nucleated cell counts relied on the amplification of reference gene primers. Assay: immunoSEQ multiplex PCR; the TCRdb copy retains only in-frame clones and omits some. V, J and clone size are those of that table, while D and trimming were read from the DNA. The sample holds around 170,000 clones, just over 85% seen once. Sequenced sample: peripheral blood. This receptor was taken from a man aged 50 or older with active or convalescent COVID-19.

The chain's CDR3 is CASSLETGFSYTF. For the CDR3, the DNA is TGCGCCAGCAGCCTCGAAACGGGTTTCAGCTACACCTTC. The gene calls are TRBV4-1 and TRBJ1-2; unclear D gene. Trimming left V 4 bases short and J 9 bases short, with 15 bases between. CDR1 is MGHRA, CDR2 YSYEKL, per germline. This CDR3 has 13 residues.